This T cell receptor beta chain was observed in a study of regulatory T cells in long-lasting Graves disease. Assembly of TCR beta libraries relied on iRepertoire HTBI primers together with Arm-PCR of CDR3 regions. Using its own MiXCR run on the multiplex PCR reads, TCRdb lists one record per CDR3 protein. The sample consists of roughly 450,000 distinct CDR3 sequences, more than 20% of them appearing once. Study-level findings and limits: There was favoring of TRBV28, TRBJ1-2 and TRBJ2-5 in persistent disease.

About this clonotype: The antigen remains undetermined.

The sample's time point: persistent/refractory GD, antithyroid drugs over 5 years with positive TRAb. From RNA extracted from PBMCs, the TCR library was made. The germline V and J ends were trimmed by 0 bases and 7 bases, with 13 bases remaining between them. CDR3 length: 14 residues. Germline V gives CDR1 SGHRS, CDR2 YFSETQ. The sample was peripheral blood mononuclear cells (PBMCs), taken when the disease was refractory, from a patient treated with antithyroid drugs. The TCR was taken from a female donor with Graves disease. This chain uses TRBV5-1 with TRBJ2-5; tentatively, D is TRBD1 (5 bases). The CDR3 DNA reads TGCGCCAGCAGCTTGGAAGACAGCCCGGGGACCCAGTACTTC. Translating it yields CASSLEDSPGTQYF.